A single T cell receptor beta chain is shown here with its context. Its antigen is still unknown. The germline CDR1 and CDR2 sequences are GTSNPN and SVGIG (reference sequence). This CDR3 has 13 residues. V dropped 1 base and J dropped 7 bases, with 11 bases sitting between them. Measured with immunoSEQ multiplex PCR; TCRdb has only the in-frame clones, and not every one. This sample has some 70,000 clones, with approximately 78% found just once. This sample stems from a study of glioma-infiltrating T cells after dendritic cell vaccination. Across the study: Patients had newly diagnosed or recurrent glioblastoma and received dendritic cell vaccines.

Blood PBMC samples: pre-vaccination, two weeks post third vaccination, and at tumor progression. Points from the study as a whole: Complete blood and tumor specimen sets were limited to few patients.

Sequenced here: blood, sampled before dendritic cell vaccination. The rearrangement uses TRBV30 and TRBJ1-5; a weak D match, TRBD1 (5 bases). This sequence originates from a human donor with glioblastoma. The CDR3 nucleotides read TGTGCCTGGAGTGAGGGGCGGCGACAGCCCCAGCATTTT. This codes for CAWSEGRRQPQHF.